This TCR beta chain emerged from a study of spatial heterogeneity in lung cancer (dated by TCRdb to between 2018 and 2021). As for the study more broadly: Samples were obtained from about 75 patients with early-stage, untreated non-small cell lung cancer from the lung TRACERx cohort. Follow-up PBMC samples were sequenced whenever available, with a median time to follow-up of around two years after resection. Beta-chain transcripts were consistently detected in greater numbers than alpha-chain transcripts, which likely reflects a higher abundance of beta-chain transcripts. In the raw uncorrected reads, each unique combination of TCR and UMI appeared on average more than ten times. TCR alpha and beta repertoires were quantitatively compared across multiple tumor regions, matched nontumor lung and blood in non-small cell lung cancer. The study linked features of the TCR repertoire to counts of nonsynonymous mutations, which were determined by whole-exome sequencing of tumor tissue. At surgery, both alpha and beta chains were TCR-sequenced in 200 to 250 tumor regions, 64 matched nontumor lung samples and 56 PBMC samples.

The germline ends are 8 bases apart after V is trimmed by 2 bases and J by 6 bases. CDR1 MDHEN and CDR2 SYDVKM are derived from the germline V gene. The CDR3 measures 12 amino acids from cysteine to phenylalanine. The CDR3 DNA has 36 bases and is translated from base 1. For this clonotype: Its antigen specificity is not known. Base-call qualities are not available, and no considerably larger clone is one nucleotide away.

The time point label, read with the paper, signifies: blood at routine non-recurrence follow-up after resection. For TCR sequencing, whole RNA was extracted from tumor and nontumor lung tissue, or from cryopreserved PBMC samples, and no cell sorting was done. A patient was chosen for TCR sequencing only when enough RNA was available from at least two tumor regions. The receptor library was made with 5' RACE. The instrument was a NextSeq 500. To allow correction of PCR and sequencing errors, the TCR library protocol tagged every TCR cDNA molecule with a unique molecular identifier. The authors processed their data as follows. TCR identification, UMI-based error correction and CDR3 extraction were performed with Decombinator tools. Expanded TCRs were defined as those above a frequency of 2 per 1,000, corresponding to the top 1% of the tumor frequency distribution. Rényi diversity was computed with the R vegan package after subsampling each repertoire 100 times to 5,000 TCRs. To build CDR3 similarity networks, amino acid triplet string-kernel similarity was used, and CDR3s were connected when their pairwise similarity was above 0.82. TCRdb passed the public sequencing reads through fastp at Q25 and MiXCR, retaining productive beta sequences. Every CDR3 protein is listed once, alongside the most common genes and DNA of its rows. In this record, the V and J calls reflect TCRdb's handling and not the investigators' own analysis. This sample holds 39,000 or so distinct CDR3 sequences; about 11% were observed only once. 17% of the sample comes from the top ten.

Here is what the overall study found, with its caveats: Confirming at a functional level the hypothesis that regional TCRs recognize regional mutations was considered to require additional single-cell paired TCR alpha and beta sequencing. Only 15 or so patients were included in the comparisons of baseline and follow-up blood repertoires. Ubiquitous expanded tumor TCRs were found in blood more often at tumor resection than at routine follow-up.

The chain was built from TRBV28 and TRBJ2-7; the D gene lacks a confident call. This clonotype originated in a female donor with early-stage non-small cell lung cancer. This material consisted of PBMCs, taken at follow-up. The CDR3 corresponds to CASSLRRSEQYF. The nucleotide sequence is given as TGTGCCAGCAGTTTACGCCGGTCCGAGCAGTACTTC.